This T cell receptor (beta chain) was sequenced for a study of T-cell reconstitution after alpha-beta-depleted transplantation in children. Overall study findings and caveats: Two months or so post-transplant, alpha-beta T cells reportedly derived from several hundred expanded graft clones. At one year after transplant, newly produced T cells mostly accounted for T-cell counts and diversity.

The CDR3 runs to 17 residues. The germline V gene encodes CDR1 LGHNA and CDR2 YSLEER. The trim removed 3 bases at V and 4 bases at J, leaving 11 bases unmatched. This clonotype was recorded a few times. What it binds is unknown. Molecular barcoding with unique molecular identifiers was used for the TCRbeta library. Using its own MiXCR run on the PCR reads, TCRdb lists one record per CDR3 protein. The table has approximately 980,000 distinct CDR3 sequences, about 30% seen once. This receptor was identified in a boy under two years old who had a stem cell transplant for SCID, so the T cells may come from the graft donor. The rearrangement links TRBV4-3 to TRBJ2-2; 7 bases are shared with TRBD1. The sequencing here drew on PBMCs, mostly from graft donor cells, taken 360 days after TCRalphabeta/CD19-depleted stem cell transplant. The CDR3 nucleotides read TGCGCCAGCAGCCATTTCTCCGGGACAGAACTCACCGGGGAGCTGTTTTTT. This gives the protein CASSHFSGTELTGELFF.